These 26 T cell receptor beta chains came from one sample sequenced in a study of PD-1 blockade in classical Hodgkin lymphoma. Every patient experienced relapse after autologous stem cell transplantation, and brentuximab vedotin exposure varied. Profiling relied on immunoSEQ multiplex PCR, and the TCRdb table lists in-frame clones only, not all of them. The sample includes tens of thousands of clones, just under 75% of them seen just once. The sequences come from peripheral blood mononuclear cells (PBMCs), collected before the second cycle of nivolumab. The receptors were gathered from a human donor with classical Hodgkin lymphoma.

This sequence joins TRBV14 and TRBJ1-1, with D perhaps matching TRBD1 (5 bases). The germline V gene has CDR1 SGHDN and CDR2 FVKESK. This CDR3 comprises 13 residues. The V and J ends lost 6 bases and 10 bases respectively, with 18 bases between them. The CDR3 region is CASSWSGPGGAFF. In nucleotides, the CDR3 is TGTGCCAGCAGTTGGTCTGGACCCGGGGGAGCTTTCTTT. The full variable domain, its missing parts supplied by reference TRBV14 and TRBJ1-1, is EAGVTQFPSHSVIEKGQTVTLRCDPISGHDNLYWYRRVMGKEIKFLLHFVKESKQDESGMPNNRFLAERTGGTYSTLKVQPAELEDSGVYFCASSWSGPGGAFFGQGTRLTVV.

This clone has only a few counts. The gene calls are TRBV6-6 and TRBJ2-7; D possibly corresponds to TRBD1 (6 bases). The CDR3 has 13 amino acids. V was cut by 2 bases and J by 7 bases, with 12 bases left in between. The V gene's germline CDR1 is MNHNY and CDR2 SVGAGI (reference sequence). CDR3 amino acids: CASSYTSTGEQYF. CDR3 sequence (DNA): TGTGCCAGCAGTTACACGAGCACAGGGGAGCAGTACTTC.

Judged by abundance, this clone is medium-sized. The V gene is TRBV27, the J gene TRBJ1-5, with 7 bases lining up with TRBD1. Trimming cost V 4 bases and J 3 bases; bases outside gene matches: 6. Germline CDR1 is MNHEY and CDR2 is SMNVEV (reference sequence). CDR3 length: 15 amino acids. The CDR3 loop is CASSSSDRNNQPQHF. The DNA of the CDR3 is TGTGCCAGCAGTTCCTCGGACAGGAACAATCAGCCCCAGCATTTT.

This clone appeared a single time. The V gene is TRBV6-1, the J gene TRBJ2-2, with 8 bases that match TRBD2. J gave up 0 bases and V 4 bases, and 1 base lay outside the gene matches. Germline CDR1 MNHNS, CDR2 SASEGT. The CDR3 sequence is 15 residues long. DNA of the CDR3: TGTGCCAGCAGTGCACTAGCGGCGAACACCGGGGAGCTGTTTTTT. Protein product: CASSALAANTGELFF.

This chain links TRBV27 with TRBJ1-5; possible D gene TRBD1, 5 bases. The CDR3 has 17 amino acids. Looked up from germline, CDR1 is MNHEY and CDR2 is SMNVEV (reference sequence). The V end lost 6 bases, the J end lost 1 base, and 19 bases lay between the germline ends. CDR3 sequence reads: CASRAQGGERSNQPQHF. DNA for the CDR3: TGTGCCAGCAGAGCTCAGGGTGGGGAGAGGAGCAATCAGCCCCAGCATTTT.

The rearrangement joins TRBV7-2 to TRBJ1-5, with 7 positions matching TRBD1. From germline, CDR1 is SGHTA and CDR2 FQGNSA. The CDR3 contains 17 residues. The junction had 9 bases not matched to a gene; V was cut back by 4 bases and J by 0 bases. Here the CDR3 DNA reads TGTGCCAGCAGCTACCGGGACAGCCCATATAGCAATCAGCCCCAGCATTTT. Residues: CASSYRDSPYSNQPQHF.

In this sample, this clone turned up once. The genes are TRBV5-1 and TRBJ2-3; 7 bases are a match to TRBD2. The trim removed 1 base at V and 4 bases at J, leaving 6 bases unmatched. The CDR3 runs to 15 residues. The germline V gene encodes CDR1 SGHRS and CDR2 YFSETQ. CDR3 residues: CASSLRAGAADTQYF. CDR3 DNA: TGCGCCAGCAGCTTGCGGGCGGGAGCGGCAGATACGCAGTATTTT.

V usage is TRBV7-9 and J usage is TRBJ2-5; tentative D call: TRBD1 (6 bases). The J call is uncertain, as TRBJ2-7 better fits the DNA end. The CDR3 is 14 residues long. Germline V gene data show CDR1 as SEHNR and CDR2 as FQNEAQ (reference sequence). The CDR3 DNA is TGTGCCAGCAGCTTAGGGGGGCAGGGTCACGAGCAGTACTTC. This codes for CASSLGGQGHEQYF.

This clone appeared a few times. The chain links TRBV28 to TRBJ1-1; D remains ambiguous. Trimming removed 2 bases at V and 7 bases at J, with 11 bases between. The V gene's germline CDR1 is MDHEN and CDR2 SYDVKM. This CDR3 region has 13 residues. The CDR3 loop is CASSLVSWVEAFF. As DNA, the CDR3 is TGTGCCAGCAGTTTAGTTAGCTGGGTTGAAGCTTTCTTT.

The chain recombines TRBV6-5 with TRBJ1-5; 7 bases are shared with TRBD1. Germline-derived CDR1 and CDR2 are MNHEY and SVGAGI. V shed 5 bases and J 5 bases; nucleotides not matched to a gene: 3. The CDR3 totals 13 residues. CDR3 coding DNA: TGTGCCAGCAGTAGACAGGGCGATCAGCCCCAGCATTTT. Encoded protein: CASSRQGDQPQHF.

The chain joins TRBV4-1 to TRBJ2-5; tentatively, D is TRBD1 or TRBD2 (6 bases each). Germline values: CDR1 MGHRA, CDR2 YSYEKL. Between the trimmed V and J ends, which lost 2 bases and 5 bases, there was a span of 12 bases. CDR3 length equals 14 residues. This chain's CDR3 is CASSQRGVLETQYF. The CDR3 DNA sequence: TGCGCCAGCAGCCAAAGGGGGGTATTGGAGACCCAGTACTTC.

The CDR3 here is CASTKPEDRVMYF. The CDR3 nucleotides are TGTGCCAGCACCAAACCAGAGGACAGGGTTATGTACTTC. The V call is TRBV6-5, the J call TRBJ2-5, with 8 bases that match TRBD1. The germline gives CDR1 MNHEY, CDR2 SVGAGI. The CDR3 has 13 amino acids. Losses at the gene ends were 7 bases for V and 13 bases for J; bases not matched to a gene: 14.

V gene TRBV30 combines with J gene TRBJ1-1, with D perhaps TRBD1 (6 bases). With 0 bases removed from V and 8 bases from J, the gap between germline ends came to 10 bases. This CDR3 comprises 12 residues. Germline-derived CDR1 and CDR2 are GTSNPN and SVGIG (reference sequence). DNA for the CDR3: TGTGCCTGGAGTGTACAGGGCAGGGAAGCTTTCTTT. Its protein product is CAWSVQGREAFF.

In DNA form, the CDR3 reads TGTGCTAGTGATCTCCGGGACAGCGACTTTCAGCAGTACTTC. Its translation is CASDLRDSDFQQYF. The chain has TRBV12-5 and TRBJ2-7; 7 bases are shared with TRBD1. The CDR3 consists of 14 residues. Unmatched junction bases numbered 14, after V lost 7 bases and J lost 8 bases. Per the germline V gene, CDR1 is LGHNT and CDR2 is FRNRAP.

The chain employs TRBV30 and TRBJ2-7, with D maybe TRBD2 (5 bases). Germline CDR1 and CDR2: GTSNPN and SVGIG (reference sequence). V was trimmed by 4 bases and J by 5 bases, leaving 18 bases between them. The CDR3 covers 14 residues. The CDR3 bases are TGTGCCTGGATCAGAGGGCAGGTCAATCACGAGCAGTACTTC. It translates to CAWIRGQVNHEQYF.

This sequence joins TRBV29-1 and TRBJ1-1; no definite D call. The length of the CDR3 is 12 residues. CDR1 and CDR2 from the germline V gene are SQVTM and ANQGSEA. V lost 1 base to trimming and J lost 6 bases, with 9 bases between them. Here the CDR3 reads CSVEGPDPEAFF. In DNA, the CDR3 is TGCAGCGTTGAAGGCCCGGACCCTGAAGCTTTCTTT.

This chain links TRBV19 with TRBJ1-1; D gene uncertain. Trimming took off 2 bases at V and 4 bases at J, with 5 bases between the two ends. The germline V gene has CDR1 LNHDA and CDR2 SQIVND (reference sequence). The CDR3 length is 12 residues. The CDR3 sequence: CASSIPSTEAFF. CDR3 sequence (DNA): TGTGCCAGTAGTATACCATCCACTGAAGCTTTCTTT. The whole variable domain, remainder taken from reference TRBV19 and TRBJ1-1, is DGGITQSPKYLFRKEGQNVTLSCEQNLNHDAMYWYRQDPGQGLRLIYYSQIVNDFQKGDIAEGYSVSREKKESFPLTVTSAQKNPTAFYLCASSIPSTEAFFGQGTRLTVV.

The chain has TRBV9 and TRBJ2-5; 11 bases are shared with TRBD2. Germline V gene lookup returns CDR1 SGDLS and CDR2 YYNGEE. V was clipped by 0 bases and J by 8 bases; unmatched bases: 9. The CDR3 runs to 16 residues. The CDR3 is CASSVAGTSGPDTQYF. CDR3 DNA sequence: TGTGCCAGCAGCGTAGCCGGGACTAGCGGTCCAGACACCCAGTACTTC.

CDR3: CASSATGTENVFF. The CDR3 coding sequence is TGTGCCAGCAGCGCTACCGGGACCGAGAATGTTTTCTTT. The chain carries TRBV5-4 and TRBJ1-1, with a possible D match to TRBD1 (5 bases). V lost 4 bases, J lost 13 bases, and 20 bases lay in between. From germline, CDR1 is SGHNT and CDR2 YYREEE (reference sequence). The CDR3 sequence is 13 residues long.

The chain uses TRBV7-3 and TRBJ2-2; maybe TRBD2 (6 bases). V was trimmed by 1 base and J by 6 bases, leaving 15 bases between them. CDR3 length: 16 residues. The V gene's germline CDR1 is SGHTA and CDR2 FQGTGA. The DNA of the CDR3 is TGTGCCAGCAGCTTAAATCGGGAGCTGGCTTCCGGGGAGCTGTTTTTT. Protein product: CASSLNRELASGELFF. The whole variable domain, filled in from reference TRBV7-3 and TRBJ2-2, reads GAGVSQTPSNKVTEKGKYVELRCDPISGHTALYWYRQSLGQGPEFLIYFQGTGAADDSGLPNDRFFAVRPEGSVSTLKIQRTERGDSAVYLCASSLNRELASGELFFGEGSRLTVL.

This clone was picked up a small number of times. This rearrangement joins TRBV6-5 to TRBJ2-5, with 11 bases that match TRBD2. J lost 7 bases, V lost 2 bases, and 6 bases had no gene match. The CDR3 has 15 amino acids. Per germline, CDR1 MNHEY and CDR2 SVGAGI. The CDR3 region has the DNA TGTGCCAGCAGTTACGATACTAGCGGGAGCCCGACCCAGTACTTC. Translating gives CASSYDTSGSPTQYF.

CDR3 in DNA: TGTGCCAGCAGCCCTAGTGGCTACACCTTC. This encodes CASSPSGYTF. The V gene is TRBV28, the J gene TRBJ1-2, with D hard to call. The CDR3 has 10 amino acids. The germline V gene has CDR1 MDHEN and CDR2 SYDVKM. Trimming pared 6 bases from V and 7 bases from J, leaving 6 bases between.

V is TRBV6-1 and J is TRBJ2-2, with 8 bases fitting TRBD1. This CDR3 is built from 14 residues. CDR1 MNHNS and CDR2 SASEGT come from the germline V gene. The V and J ends lost 5 bases and 4 bases, in that order; junction bases with no gene match: 3. This chain's CDR3 is CASSQGASTGELFF. The CDR3 DNA is TGTGCCAGCAGTCAGGGGGCTAGCACCGGGGAGCTGTTTTTT.

The J gene is TRBJ2-1, the V gene TRBV4-1; TRBD2 matches at 9 bases. CDR1 MGHRA and CDR2 YSYEKL come from the germline V gene. The CDR3 extends over 16 amino acids. V dropped 4 bases and J dropped 6; count of bases not matched to a gene: 10. The CDR3 DNA sequence: TGCGCCAGCAGCCGGGCCCCAGCGGGAGGATCCAATGAGCAGTTCTTC. It specifies CASSRAPAGGSNEQFF.

The chain uses TRBV19 and TRBJ2-7; TRBD2 matches at 8 bases. The CDR3 contains 13 residues. CDR1 LNHDA and CDR2 SQIVND come from the germline V gene (reference sequence). V was clipped by 4 bases and J by 3 bases; unmatched bases: 2. This CDR3 reads CASSTSGSYEQYF. As DNA, the CDR3 is TGTGCCAGTAGTACAAGCGGGAGCTACGAGCAGTACTTC.

In the case of this clone: At one of its ends the junction is not consistent with the germline gene, which may arise from a read error. The chain uses TRBV2 and TRBJ2-3; D is undetermined. CDR1 SNHLY and CDR2 FYNNEI come from the germline V gene. CDR3 length: 14 residues. The CDR3 sequence is CAGSENSLGDTQYF. The DNA of the CDR3 is TGTGCCGGCAGTGAAAATAGCCTGGGGGATACGCAGTATTTT.